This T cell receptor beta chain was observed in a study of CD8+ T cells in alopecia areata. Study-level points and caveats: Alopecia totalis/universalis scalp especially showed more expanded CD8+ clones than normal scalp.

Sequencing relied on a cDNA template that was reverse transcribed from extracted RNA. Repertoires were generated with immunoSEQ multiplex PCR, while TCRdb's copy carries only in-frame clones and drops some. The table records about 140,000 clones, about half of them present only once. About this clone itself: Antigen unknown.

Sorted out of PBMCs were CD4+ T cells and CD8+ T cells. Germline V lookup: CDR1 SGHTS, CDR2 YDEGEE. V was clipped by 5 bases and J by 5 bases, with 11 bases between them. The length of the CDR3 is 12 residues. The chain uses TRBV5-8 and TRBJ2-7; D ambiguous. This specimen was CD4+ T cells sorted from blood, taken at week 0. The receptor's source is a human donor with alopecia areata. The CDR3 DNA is TGTGCCAGCAGGTATAGACTTGACGAGCAGTACTTC. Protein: CASRYRLDEQYF.